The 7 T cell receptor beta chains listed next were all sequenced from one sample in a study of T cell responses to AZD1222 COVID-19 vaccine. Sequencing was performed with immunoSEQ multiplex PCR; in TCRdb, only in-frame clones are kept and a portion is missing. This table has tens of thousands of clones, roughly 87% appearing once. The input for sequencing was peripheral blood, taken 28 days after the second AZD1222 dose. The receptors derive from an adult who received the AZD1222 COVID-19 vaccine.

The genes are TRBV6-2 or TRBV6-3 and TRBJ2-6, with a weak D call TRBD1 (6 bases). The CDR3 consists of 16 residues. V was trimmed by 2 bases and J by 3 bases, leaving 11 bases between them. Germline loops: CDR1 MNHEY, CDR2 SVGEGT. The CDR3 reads CASSYSSGVGANVLTF. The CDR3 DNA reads TGTGCCAGCAGTTACAGCTCAGGGGTTGGGGCCAACGTCCTGACTTTC.

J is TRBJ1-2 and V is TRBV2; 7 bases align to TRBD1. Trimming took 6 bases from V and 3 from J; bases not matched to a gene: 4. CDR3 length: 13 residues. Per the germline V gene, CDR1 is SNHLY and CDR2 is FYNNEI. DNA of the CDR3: TGTGCCAGCAGCGCGGACAGGTACTATGGCTACACCTTC. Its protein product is CASSADRYYGYTF.

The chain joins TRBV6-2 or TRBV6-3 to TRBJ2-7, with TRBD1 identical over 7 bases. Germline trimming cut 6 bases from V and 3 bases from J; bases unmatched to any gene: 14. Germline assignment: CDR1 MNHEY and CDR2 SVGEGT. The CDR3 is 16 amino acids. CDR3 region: CASSSHPDRVVYEQYF. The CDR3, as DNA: TGTGCCAGCAGCTCCCACCCCGACAGGGTCGTCTACGAGCAGTACTTC.

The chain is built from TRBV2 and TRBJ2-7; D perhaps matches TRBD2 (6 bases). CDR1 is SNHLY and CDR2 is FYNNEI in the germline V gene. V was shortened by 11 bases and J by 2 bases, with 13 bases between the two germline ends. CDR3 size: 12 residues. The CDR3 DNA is TGTGCCGGCGGGGCCGCGACCTACGAGCAGTACTTC. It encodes CAGGAATYEQYF.

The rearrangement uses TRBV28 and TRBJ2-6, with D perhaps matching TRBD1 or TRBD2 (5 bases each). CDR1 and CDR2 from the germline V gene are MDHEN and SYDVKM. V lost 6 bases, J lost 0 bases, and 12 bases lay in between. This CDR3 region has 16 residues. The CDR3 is CASRSGTSSGANVLTF. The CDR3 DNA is TGTGCCAGCAGGTCCGGGACGAGCTCTGGGGCCAACGTCCTGACTTTC.

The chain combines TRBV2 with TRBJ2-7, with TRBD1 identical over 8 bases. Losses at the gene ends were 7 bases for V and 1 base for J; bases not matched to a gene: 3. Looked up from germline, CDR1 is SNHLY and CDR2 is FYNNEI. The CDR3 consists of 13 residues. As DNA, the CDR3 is TGTGCCAGCAAACACAGGGGGTCCTACGAGCAGTACTTC. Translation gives CASKHRGSYEQYF.

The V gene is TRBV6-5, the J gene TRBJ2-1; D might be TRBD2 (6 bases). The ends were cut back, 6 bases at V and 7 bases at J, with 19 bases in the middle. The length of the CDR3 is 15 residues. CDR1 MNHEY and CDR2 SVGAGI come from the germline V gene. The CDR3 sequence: CASSVDGLLRNEQFF. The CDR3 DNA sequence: TGTGCCAGCAGCGTGGACGGACTACTTAGAAATGAGCAGTTCTTC.